The rows below give T cell receptor beta chains drawn from one sample of a study of T cells in Graves' hyperthyroidism and ophthalmopathy. TCRdb passed the multiplex PCR reads through MiXCR, listing each CDR3 protein once. The sample shows around 340,000 distinct CDR3 sequences, approximately 18% of them seen only once. The sample was blood. These receptors all stem from a young woman with Graves' hyperthyroidism that later progressed to Graves' ophthalmopathy. Both conserved end residues are part of each CDR3. The order of the fields is J gene, clone size, D gene, V gene, CDR3 protein, CDR3 DNA. The D gene is left open where the match is weak. Size tells how often a clone was seen (once, few, many) or the class of an expanded clone, and some rows leave it out.

TRBJ1-1 | many | NA | TRBV30 | CAWSPYGGATEAFF | TGTGCCTGGAGCCCTTATGGGGGGGCCACTGAAGCTTTCTTT
TRBJ2-5 | NA | TRBD2 | TRBV5-1 | CASSPGTSLVETQYF | TGCGCCAGCAGCCCCGGGACTAGTTTGGTGGAGACCCAGTACTTC
TRBJ2-3 | many | TRBD2 | TRBV12-3/TRBV12-4 | CASSSRTSGRRVSGNTQYF | TGTGCCAGCAGTTCGCGGACTAGCGGGAGGCGTGTATCGGGAAATACGCAGTATTTT
TRBJ1-5 | NA | NA | TRBV28 | CASSLISNQPQHF | TGCGCCAGCAGTTTAATTAGCAATCAGCCCCAGCATTTT
TRBJ2-7 | few | NA | TRBV11-2 | CASGSLGSPRGYEQYF | TGTGCCAGCGGTTCTTTGGGCAGTCCGCGAGGGTACGAGCAGTACTTC
TRBJ2-7 | many | NA | TRBV11-3 | CASSLGSTGEQYF | TGTGCCAGCAGCTTAGGATCCACGGGGGAGCAGTACTTC
TRBJ2-5 | many | TRBD1 | TRBV11-2 | CASSLVPDRVGGTQYF | TGTGCCAGCAGCTTAGTTCCGGACAGGGTGGGGGGGACCCAGTACTTC
TRBJ2-7 | many | NA | TRBV28 | CASSLRLSGEQYF | TGTGCCAGCAGTTTACGACTCTCGGGGGAGCAGTACTTC
TRBJ2-3 | many | TRBD2 | TRBV20-1 | CSASGGAHTDTQYF | TGCAGTGCTAGCGGGGGGGCCCACACAGATACGCAGTATTTT
TRBJ2-1 | few | NA | TRBV10-3 | CAGGGAVGINEQFF | TGTGCCGGAGGGGGGGCAGTAGGAATCAATGAGCAGTTCTTC
TRBJ2-5 | NA | NA | TRBV20-1 | CSARDRADQIQETQYF | TGCAGTGCTAGAGATCGGGCGGACCAAATTCAAGAGACCCAGTACTTC
TRBJ1-5 | many | TRBD1 | TRBV19 | CASNDLRGPSNQPQHF | TGTGCCAGTAACGACCTTAGGGGGCCAAGCAATCAGCCCCAGCATTTT
TRBJ2-2 | few | TRBD2 | TRBV24-1 | CATSVTSGISGELFF | TGTGCCACCAGTGTGACCAGCGGGATTTCGGGGGAGCTGTTTTTT
TRBJ2-1 | many | NA | TRBV18 | CASSLTEYNEQFF | TGTGCCAGCTCACTGACAGAGTACAATGAGCAGTTCTTC
TRBJ2-3 | many | NA | TRBV28 | CASSYGSGLRAPDTQYF | TGTGCCAGCAGTTATGGTTCGGGACTGAGGGCCCCAGATACGCAGTATTTT
TRBJ1-6 | many | TRBD1 | TRBV30 | CAWSGTGSFYNSPLHF | TGTGCCTGGAGTGGGACAGGGAGCTTCTATAATTCACCCCTCCACTTT